This T cell receptor (beta chain) was sequenced in a study of cytomegalovirus exposure and HLA in healthy donors. Study summary: Among the approximately 400 genotyped donors, approximately 81% were placed in the Caucasian-associated ancestry cluster.

Study-wide results and limits: Altogether, 170 or so TCR beta chains were recorded as cytomegalovirus-associated. The majority of TCR sequences were rare, yet some public TCRs appeared in many donors.

A multiplex PCR was run with 60 Vbeta primers and 13 Jbeta primers. The repertoire was sequenced with immunoSEQ multiplex PCR; TCRdb's copy has only in-frame clones and lacks some. The table lists hundreds of thousands of clones, 77% of them singletons. The CDR3 consists of 14 residues. Germline V gene lookup returns CDR1 MNHNS and CDR2 SASEGT. Trimming shortened V by 3 bases and J by 4 bases, and 12 bases separated the two germline ends. Details on this clone: Its antigen is as yet unknown.

The sample was PBMCs. This receptor was obtained from an older woman in good health and CMV-seropositive. This chain uses TRBV6-1 with TRBJ1-2; possibly TRBD1 for D (6 bases). CDR3 sequence reads: CASSDGGQLYGYTF. CDR3 DNA: TGTGCCAGCAGTGACGGAGGACAGCTCTATGGCTACACCTTC.